These T cell receptor beta chains were read from a single sample in a study of cytomegalovirus exposure and HLA in healthy donors. Clones were sequenced by immunoSEQ multiplex PCR, and TCRdb holds only the in-frame ones, with some missing. The sample has roughly 250,000 clones; around 66% are singletons. The sample was PBMCs. These receptors all stem from a female donor in good health and CMV-seronegative. Each CDR3 is given with its conserved first and last residue. The D gene is left open where the match is weak. Clone sizes are given selectively: once, few, many, or a class where the clone is expanded.

j_call,d_call,clone_size,v_call,cdr3_length,cdr3_aa,cdr3_nt
TRBJ2-7,NA,NA,TRBV9,14,CASSQGRYSYEQYF,TGTGCCAGCAGTCAGGGCAGATACTCCTACGAGCAGTACTTC
TRBJ2-7,TRBD1,NA,TRBV6-6,11,CATGQGNEQYF,TGTGCCACGGGACAGGGGAACGAGCAGTACTTC
TRBJ2-5,NA,NA,TRBV5-1,14,CASSSGTSEKTQYF,TGCGCCAGCAGCTCAGGGACATCCGAGAAGACCCAGTACTTC
TRBJ1-2,NA,NA,TRBV7-9,14,CASSIIWDTYGYTF,TGTGCCAGCAGCATCATCTGGGACACCTATGGCTACACCTTC
TRBJ1-2,NA,few,TRBV28,15,CASSPPIDRSYGYTF,TGTGCCAGCAGTCCCCCAATCGACAGATCCTATGGCTACACCTTC
TRBJ2-7,TRBD2,NA,TRBV28,18,CASSYPTSGSGGSYEQYF,TGTGCCAGCAGTTACCCCACTAGCGGGAGCGGCGGCTCCTACGAGCAGTACTTC
TRBJ2-7,TRBD2,NA,TRBV5-4,15,CASSLDSGRAWEQYF,TGTGCCAGCAGCTTGGATAGCGGGAGGGCCTGGGAGCAGTACTTC
TRBJ2-2,NA,NA,TRBV6-4,15,CASRPEGGGTGELFF,TGTGCCAGCCGCCCCGAGGGGGGGGGCACCGGGGAGCTGTTTTTT
TRBJ2-3,TRBD2,NA,TRBV18,16,CASSPELAGGTDTQYF,TGTGCCAGCTCACCGGAACTAGCGGGAGGAACAGATACGCAGTATTTT
TRBJ2-7,NA,few,TRBV27,14,CASSPSGGPYEQYF,TGTGCCAGCAGTCCCTCGGGGGGCCCCTACGAGCAGTACTTC
TRBJ2-1,NA,NA,TRBV19,12,CASSSQVWEQFF,TGTGCCAGTAGTTCGCAGGTCTGGGAGCAGTTCTTC
TRBJ2-7,NA,NA,TRBV25-1,14,CASSAPQSLYEQYF,TGTGCCAGCAGTGCCCCACAGTCTCTCTACGAGCAGTACTTC
TRBJ2-3,TRBD2,NA,TRBV29-1,13,CSVGAGGPDTQYF,TGCAGCGTTGGGGCGGGAGGGCCAGATACGCAGTATTTT
TRBJ1-2,NA,NA,TRBV27,14,CASSLYGGDYGYTF,TGTGCCAGCAGTTTATACGGGGGGGACTATGGCTACACCTTC
TRBJ1-5,TRBD1,NA,TRBV7-9,16,CASSLTGGESNQPQHF,TGTGCCAGCAGTTTGACAGGGGGCGAGAGCAATCAGCCCCAGCATTTT
TRBJ1-3,TRBD1,NA,TRBV27,16,CASSWRTGVRGNTIYF,TGTGCCAGCAGTTGGCGCACAGGGGTTCGCGGAAACACCATATATTTT